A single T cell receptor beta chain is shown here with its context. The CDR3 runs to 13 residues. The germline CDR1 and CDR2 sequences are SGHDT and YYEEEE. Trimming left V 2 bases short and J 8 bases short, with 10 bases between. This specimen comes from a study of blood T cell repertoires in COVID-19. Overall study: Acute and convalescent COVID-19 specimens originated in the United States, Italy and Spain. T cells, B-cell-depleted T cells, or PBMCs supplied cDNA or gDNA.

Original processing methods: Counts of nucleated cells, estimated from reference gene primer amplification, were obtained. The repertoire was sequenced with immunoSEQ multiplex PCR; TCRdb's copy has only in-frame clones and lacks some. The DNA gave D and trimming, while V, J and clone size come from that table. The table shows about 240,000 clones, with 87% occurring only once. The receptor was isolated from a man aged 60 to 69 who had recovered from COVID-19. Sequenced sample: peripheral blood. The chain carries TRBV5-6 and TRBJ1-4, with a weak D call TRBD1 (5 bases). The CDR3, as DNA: TGTGCCAGCAGCTTCAGGGACTGGGAAAAACTGTTTTTT. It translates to CASSFRDWEKLFF.